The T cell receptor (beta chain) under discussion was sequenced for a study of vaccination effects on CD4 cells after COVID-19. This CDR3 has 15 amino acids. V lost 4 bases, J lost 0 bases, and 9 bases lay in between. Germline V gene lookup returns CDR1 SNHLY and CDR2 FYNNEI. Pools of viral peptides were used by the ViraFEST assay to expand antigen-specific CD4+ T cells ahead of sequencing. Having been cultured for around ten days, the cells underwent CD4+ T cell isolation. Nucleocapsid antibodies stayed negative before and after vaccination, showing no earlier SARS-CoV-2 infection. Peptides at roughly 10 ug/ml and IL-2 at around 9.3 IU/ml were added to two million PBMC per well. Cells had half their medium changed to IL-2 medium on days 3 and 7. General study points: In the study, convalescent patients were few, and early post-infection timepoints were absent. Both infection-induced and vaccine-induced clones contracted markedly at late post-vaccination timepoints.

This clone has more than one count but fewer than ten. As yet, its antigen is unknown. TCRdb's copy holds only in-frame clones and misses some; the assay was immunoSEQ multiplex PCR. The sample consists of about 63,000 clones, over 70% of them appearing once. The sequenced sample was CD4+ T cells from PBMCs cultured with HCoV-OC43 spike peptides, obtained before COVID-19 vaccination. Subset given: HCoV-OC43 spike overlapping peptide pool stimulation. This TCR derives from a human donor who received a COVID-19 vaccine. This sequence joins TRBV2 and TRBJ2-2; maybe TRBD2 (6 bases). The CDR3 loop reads CASSVGGANTGELFF. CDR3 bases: TGTGCCAGCAGTGTGGGGGGTGCGAACACCGGGGAGCTGTTTTTT.